This record covers a single T cell receptor (beta chain). This entry comes from a study of shared clonotypes between healthy human individuals. The table came from immunoSEQ multiplex PCR; TCRdb's copy has only in-frame clones and leaves some out. The data hold millions of clones, with 85% to 95% observed a single time. Trimming shortened V by 5 bases and J by 1 base, and 11 bases separated the two germline ends. The CDR3 contains 15 residues. CDR1 PRHDT and CDR2 FYEKMQ come from the germline V gene (reference sequence). This chain joins TRBV13 and TRBJ2-2; D not resolved. The receptor was derived from a man in his late teens or twenties in good health. The sequencing input was naive CD4+ T cells sorted from blood. Subset described: CD45RA+ positively selected. CDR3 sequence (DNA): TGTGCCAGCAGCCGCGGAGACAAGAACACCGGGGAGCTGTTTTTT. This sequence encodes CASSRGDKNTGELFF.